A single T cell receptor beta chain is shown here with its context. The source of the sample is a study of blood T cell repertoires in COVID-19. On the study more broadly: From the United States, Italy and Spain came samples of acute and convalescent COVID-19. PBMCs, B-cell-depleted T cells, or T cells were the source of the cDNA or gDNA that made up the material.

Those who participated ranged in age from about 18 to 89 years and resided in around 22 US areas. Clinical history as reported by participants underpinned cohort assignment. Trimming removed 4 bases from V and 2 bases from J; junction bases left unmatched: 8. Germline V CDR1 and CDR2: MNHEY, SMNVEV (reference sequence). The CDR3 is made up of 16 amino acids. TCRdb's table, derived via immunoSEQ multiplex PCR, lists solely in-frame clones and lacks some. This sample has about 230,000 clones, with around 88% found just once. The sequence was obtained from a woman aged 40 to 49 with acute COVID-19. What was sequenced was PBMCs or T cells enriched from blood (not recorded which). This chain uses TRBV27 with TRBJ1-1; 9 bases match TRBD1. CDR3 in amino acids: CASSSYRGLVNTEAFF. CDR3 nucleotide sequence: TGTGCCAGCAGTTCGTACAGGGGGCTCGTAAACACTGAAGCTTTCTTT.